The subject of this entry is one T cell receptor beta chain. TCRdb keeps only in-frame clones here, not all; method: immunoSEQ multiplex PCR. The data contain under 250,000 clones, about 88% of them singletons. The record originates from a study of blood T cell repertoires in COVID-19. Trimming shortened V by 0 bases and J by 0 bases, and 12 bases separated the two germline ends. The CDR3 runs 17 residues. Germline CDR1 LNHNV, CDR2 YYDKDF (reference sequence). Source material: peripheral blood. This clonotype was obtained from a man between 45 and 60 years old with COVID-19, enrolled during active disease. The chain joins TRBV15 to TRBJ1-5; TRBD1 might be the D (6 bases). The CDR3 loop is CATSRERRDISNQPQHF. DNA of the CDR3: TGTGCCACCAGCAGAGAGCGCCGGGACATTAGCAATCAGCCCCAGCATTTT.